This TCR beta chain was recorded in a study of T cells in Graves' hyperthyroidism and ophthalmopathy. This clonotype was recorded many times. Its antigen is currently unknown. Uncontrolled infection, other autoimmune disease, pregnancy or lactation disqualified patients from enrolment. Researchers took RNA transcripts and amplified the TCR beta CDR3 regions from them. HTBI primers were the set used in a first-round RT-PCR of the TCR CDR3. MiXCR was run by TCRdb on the multiplex PCR reads, yielding one entry per CDR3 protein. The sample lists 450,000 to 700,000 distinct CDR3 sequences; approximately 44% were seen once. The CDR3 extends over 11 amino acids. The ends were cut back, 6 bases at V and 5 bases at J, with 11 bases in the middle. Germline assignment: CDR1 DFQATT and CDR2 SNEGSKA (reference sequence). The study, taken as a whole, reports: Ophthalmopathy onset followed model prediction by a median about six months. Blood held most thyroid clonotypes expanded above 0.001 frequency.

The TCR comes from an adult woman with Graves' disease, either hyperthyroidism or ophthalmopathy (not recorded which). J is TRBJ2-7 and V is TRBV20-1; no clear D gene. The material sequenced was peripheral blood or thyroid tissue (not recorded which). CDR3: CSALLTHEQYF. The CDR3 nucleotides are TGCAGTGCGCTCCTTACGCACGAGCAGTACTTC.